The 18 T cell receptor beta chains reported below all come from one sample, sequenced in a study of CD4+ T cells in melanoma. The table came from immunoSEQ multiplex PCR; TCRdb's copy has only in-frame clones and leaves some out. Of 140,000 or so clones listed, around 90% were seen once; the top ten hold 1.5%. The receptors stem from a human donor with melanoma.

The chain carries TRBV18 and TRBJ2-1; D is undetermined. Germline V gene sequence: CDR1 KGHSH, CDR2 LQKENI. Trimming removed 4 bases from V and 1 base from J, with 5 bases in between. The CDR3 has 13 amino acids. The DNA for the CDR3 is TGTGCCAGCTCACGGGAATCCTACAATGAGCAGTTCTTC. It codes for CASSRESYNEQFF.

The rearrangement links TRBV6-1 to TRBJ1-6; tentative D call: TRBD1 (6 bases). The CDR3 sequence is 15 residues long. V was cut by 6 bases and J by 9 bases, with 18 bases left in between. Germline CDR1 and CDR2: MNHNS and SASEGT. The CDR3 coding sequence is TGTGCCAGCAGGGGGCTCCAGGGGTACGGTTCACCCCTCCACTTT. Translation: CASRGLQGYGSPLHF.

The V gene is TRBV27, the J gene TRBJ2-5, with TRBD2 as a possible D gene (6 bases). Trimming took off 6 bases at V and 5 bases at J, with 13 bases between the two ends. The CDR3 has 13 residues. From germline, CDR1 is MNHEY and CDR2 SMNVEV (reference sequence). The CDR3 bases are TGTGCCAGCAGCTCAAGCGGAGGGGAGACCCAGTACTTC. Protein product: CASSSSGGETQYF.

The rearrangement joins TRBV5-6 to TRBJ1-5; the D is unclear. Trimming pared 0 bases from V and 4 bases from J, leaving 11 bases between. The CDR3 is made up of 15 amino acids. CDR1 is SGHDT, CDR2 YYEEEE, per germline. CDR3 amino acids: CASSLGGSGNQPQHF. The CDR3 DNA reads TGTGCCAGCAGCTTGGGAGGATCGGGAAATCAGCCCCAGCATTTT.

The chain employs TRBV6-5 and TRBJ1-2; weak D call: TRBD1 (5 bases). The CDR3 contains 15 residues. CDR1 is MNHEY and CDR2 is SVGAGI in the germline V gene. V was clipped by 2 bases and J by 3 bases, with 13 bases between them. In nucleotides, the CDR3 is TGTGCCAGCAGTTACAGGGGACGGGCAGACTATGGCTACACCTTC. It yields the protein CASSYRGRADYGYTF.

J is TRBJ1-2 and V is TRBV6-5, with 7 bases identical to TRBD1. This CDR3 is 15 amino acids long. CDR1 is MNHEY, CDR2 SVGAGI, per germline. V dropped 10 bases and J dropped 1; count of bases not matched to a gene: 12. The CDR3 spells CATGRGQNLNYGYTF. In DNA form, the CDR3 reads TGTGCCACGGGAAGGGGACAGAACCTTAACTATGGCTACACCTTC.

J is TRBJ1-1 and V is TRBV9; D remains unclear. Trimming cost V 4 bases and J 3 bases, with 10 bases left between them. The CDR3 extends over 13 amino acids. Looked up from germline, CDR1 is SGDLS and CDR2 is YYNGEE. The CDR3 spells CASSPREDTEAFF. The CDR3, as DNA: TGTGCCAGCAGCCCTCGAGAAGACACTGAAGCTTTCTTT.

V gene TRBV13 combines with J gene TRBJ2-7; D may be TRBD1 (5 bases). V was cut by 6 bases and J by 6 bases, with 21 bases left in between. The CDR3 has 15 amino acids. Germline CDR1 PRHDT, CDR2 FYEKMQ (reference sequence). The CDR3 DNA reads as TGTGCCAGCAGGAAACAGGCTGGGCCCATCCGCGAGCAGTACTTC. This sequence encodes CASRKQAGPIREQYF. The full variable domain, its missing parts supplied by reference TRBV13 and TRBJ2-7, is AAGVIQSPRHLIKEKRETATLKCYPIPRHDTVYWYQQGPGQDPQFLISFYEKMQSDKGSIPDRFSAQQFSDYHSELNMSSLELGDSALYFCASRKQAGPIREQYFGPGTRLTVT.

This clone came up a few times. The J gene is TRBJ2-5, the V gene TRBV2, with D possibly TRBD2 on 6 matching bases. V gave up 9 bases and J gave up 1 base, with 9 bases separating them. The CDR3 length is 12 residues. Germline-derived CDR1 and CDR2 are SNHLY and FYNNEI. The CDR3 DNA reads TGTGCCAGTCGGGGGAGCCAAGAGACCCAGTACTTC. It specifies CASRGSQETQYF. Together with reference TRBV2 and TRBJ2-5, the CDR3 gives the full variable domain: EPEVTQTPSHQVTQMGQEVILRCVPISNHLYFYWYRQILGQKVEFLVSFYNNEISEKSEIFDDQFSVERPDGSNFTLKIRSTKLEDSAMYFCASRGSQETQYFGPGTRLLVL.

The chain combines TRBV4-1 with TRBJ2-3; D remains unclear. Per germline, CDR1 MGHRA and CDR2 YSYEKL. The CDR3 covers 15 residues. Trimming shortened V by 1 base and J by 4 bases, and 12 bases separated the two germline ends. CDR3 protein: CASSQVGSRSDTQYF. CDR3 nucleotides: TGCGCCAGCAGCCAAGTGGGGTCACGGTCAGATACGCAGTATTTT.

The chain recombines TRBV30 with TRBJ2-4; possibly TRBD2 for D (7 bases). Germline-derived CDR1 and CDR2 are GTSNPN and SVGIG (reference sequence). The CDR3 consists of 14 residues. V lost 5 bases, J lost 5 bases, and 16 bases lay in between. The CDR3 region is CAWYSGAGENIQYF. DNA for the CDR3: TGTGCCTGGTATTCAGGGGCGGGGGAAAACATTCAGTACTTC.

CDR3 DNA: TGTGCCAGCACCCCCAGTCTGGGGGCGCCGGATGAGCAGTTCTTC. Residues: CASTPSLGAPDEQFF. J is TRBJ2-1 and V is TRBV2; D is possibly TRBD1 (6 bases). Deletions cut 7 bases from V and 8 bases from J, with 21 bases between. Germline V gene data show CDR1 as SNHLY and CDR2 as FYNNEI. The CDR3 loop spans 15 amino acids.

The chain links TRBV7-8 to TRBJ1-1, with a possible D match to TRBD1 (6 bases). The CDR3 contains 15 residues. Per the germline V gene, CDR1 is SGHVS and CDR2 is FQNEAQ. The germline V and J ends were trimmed by 2 bases and 2 bases, with 12 bases remaining between them. CDR3 sequence reads: CASSLQGQTNTEAFF. As DNA, the CDR3 is TGTGCCAGCAGCTTACAGGGGCAGACCAACACTGAAGCTTTCTTT.

V gene TRBV30 combines with J gene TRBJ1-5, with 7 bases lining up with TRBD1. Germline assignment: CDR1 GTSNPN and CDR2 SVGIG (reference sequence). This CDR3 spans 15 amino acids. With V trimmed by 3 bases and J by 4 bases, 9 bases remained unmatched. The DNA of the CDR3 is TGTGCCTGGAGCGAAGGGGGCTTGGGAAATCAGCCCCAGCATTTT. Its translation is CAWSEGGLGNQPQHF.

The chain recombines TRBV6-6 with TRBJ2-7; D assignment may be TRBD1 or TRBD2 (6 bases each). Trimming took 4 bases from V and 2 from J, leaving 9 bases between them. The germline V gene has CDR1 MNHNY and CDR2 SVGAGI (reference sequence). This CDR3 is built from 13 residues. The CDR3 DNA reads as TGTGCCAGCAGTTTCCGGGGGCCCTACGAGCAGTACTTC. Its translation: CASSFRGPYEQYF.

V usage is TRBV7-9 and J usage is TRBJ2-3; D call uncertain. The CDR3 runs 11 residues. The V gene lost 5 bases and the J gene lost 5 bases, with 5 bases spanning the gap. Germline V gene sequence: CDR1 SEHNR, CDR2 FQNEAQ (reference sequence). CDR3 sequence (DNA): TGTGCCAGCAGCGTAGGAGATACGCAGTATTTT. It codes for CASSVGDTQYF.

The rearrangement uses TRBV5-1 and TRBJ2-5, with a weak D call TRBD1 (6 bases). The CDR3 length is 14 residues. Germline V lookup: CDR1 SGHRS, CDR2 YFSETQ. With 4 bases removed from V and 0 bases from J, the gap between germline ends came to 10 bases. The CDR3 DNA reads TGCGCCAGCAGCCGGGACACAAACCAAGAGACCCAGTACTTC. Amino acid sequence: CASSRDTNQETQYF.

The CDR3 region is CASSGRLGTNEKLFF. CDR3 bases: TGTGCCAGCAGTGGACGCCTCGGAACTAATGAAAAACTGTTTTTT. The chain recombines TRBV2 with TRBJ1-4; D is ambiguous. Deletions cut 4 bases from V and 1 base from J, with 10 bases between. Germline values: CDR1 SNHLY, CDR2 FYNNEI. CDR3 length equals 15 residues.